This is a list of T cell receptor beta chains from one sample in a study of shared clonotypes between healthy human individuals. The method was immunoSEQ multiplex PCR; TCRdb's version includes in-frame clones alone and lacks a portion of them. The sample lists over a million clones, 96% occurring once. The sample taken for sequencing was naive CD4+ T cells sorted from blood. The receptor set was obtained from a man aged 25 to 45 in good health. Both conserved end residues are part of each CDR3. D genes are given only for firm matches. The size field is filled for only some rows; it gives once, few, many or a size class.

.,TRBV19,.,TRBJ2-7,CASSAQGVVGYEQYF,TGTGCCAGTAGTGCACAGGGAGTGGTGGGCTACGAGCAGTACTTC
.,TRBV7-9,.,TRBJ2-4,CASSRTMTGEDLAKNIQYF,TGTGCCAGCAGCCGCACCATGACAGGAGAGGATTTAGCCAAAAACATTCAGTACTTC
.,TRBV7-8,.,TRBJ2-5,CASRTDGETQYF,TGTGCCAGCAGAACCGATGGGGAGACCCAGTACTTC
once,TRBV5-6,.,TRBJ1-1,CASISMELMNTEAFF,TGTGCCAGCATTAGTATGGAGCTAATGAACACTGAAGCTTTCTTT
.,TRBV9,TRBD2,TRBJ2-7,CASSVNPSGSPPYEQYF,TGTGCCAGCAGCGTAAATCCTAGCGGGAGCCCTCCCTACGAGCAGTACTTC
.,TRBV7-2,TRBD1,TRBJ2-1,CASSVTAGTGGLNEQFF,TGTGCCAGCAGCGTCACCGCCGGGACAGGGGGTCTGAATGAGCAGTTCTTC
.,TRBV4-2,.,TRBJ2-1,CASSQYSRRDGEQNEQFF,TGTGCCAGCAGCCAGTACTCCAGGCGGGATGGGGAACAGAATGAGCAGTTCTTC
once,TRBV7-9,.,TRBJ2-7,CASSLTWDGLYEQYF,TGTGCCAGCAGCTTAACCTGGGACGGACTCTACGAGCAGTACTTC
.,TRBV7-6,.,TRBJ2-7,CASSSKGGAYEQYF,TGTGCCAGCAGCAGCAAAGGCGGGGCCTACGAGCAGTACTTC
.,TRBV18,.,TRBJ2-7,CASSPIGTGQTYEQYF,TGTGCCAGCTCACCTATTGGAACGGGACAAACCTACGAGCAGTACTTC
.,TRBV28,TRBD2,TRBJ2-1,CASSEGGTSGYNEQFF,TGTGCCAGCAGTGAAGGAGGGACTAGCGGATACAATGAGCAGTTCTTC
once,TRBV18,.,TRBJ1-1,CASSPTGNTEAFF,TGTGCCAGCTCACCTACAGGGAACACTGAAGCTTTCTTT
.,TRBV28,.,TRBJ1-1,CASSFSPKGWNTEAFF,TGTGCCAGCAGTTTCTCCCCGAAGGGGTGGAACACTGAAGCTTTCTTT
.,TRBV9,TRBD2,TRBJ2-7,CASSSRGAGEGEQYF,TGTGCCAGCAGCTCCCGCGGAGCGGGAGAAGGCGAGCAGTACTTC
.,TRBV28,.,TRBJ2-7,CASMGIGPYEQYF,TGTGCCAGCATGGGGATCGGACCCTACGAGCAGTACTTC
.,TRBV28,TRBD1,TRBJ1-3,CASSSPGTGVSSGNTIYF,TGTGCCAGCAGTTCCCCCGGGACAGGGGTGAGCTCTGGAAACACCATATATTTT
.,TRBV14,.,TRBJ2-5,CASSQDWAEGTQYF,TGTGCCAGCAGCCAAGATTGGGCGGAGGGGACCCAGTACTTC
.,TRBV18,.,TRBJ2-7,CASSREGSSYEQYF,TGTGCCAGCTCACGGGAAGGGTCTTCCTACGAGCAGTACTTC
.,TRBV29-1,.,TRBJ2-3,CSVLNTDTQYF,TGCAGCGTTCTAAACACAGATACGCAGTATTTT
.,TRBV18,TRBD1,TRBJ1-2,CASSKNTGGADYGYTF,TGTGCCAGCTCTAAAAATACAGGGGGCGCAGACTATGGCTACACCTTC
.,TRBV6-5,.,TRBJ1-2,CASSYRTGQGGYTF,TGTGCCAGCAGTTACCGTACAGGGCAGGGTGGCTACACCTTC
once,TRBV19,TRBD2,TRBJ2-3,CASSMRTSGFTDTQYF,TGTGCCAGTAGTATGCGGACTAGCGGCTTCACAGATACGCAGTATTTT
.,TRBV5-4,.,TRBJ2-3,CASSLELAASTDTQYF,TGTGCCAGCAGCTTGGAGCTAGCTGCAAGCACAGATACGCAGTATTTT
.,TRBV15,TRBD1,TRBJ1-2,CATSRDRLDRDRGYTF,TGTGCCACCAGCAGAGATCGTCTCGACAGGGATCGCGGCTACACCTTC
.,TRBV25-1,.,TRBJ2-7,CASSDNRPYYEQYF,TGTGCCAGCAGTGATAACAGACCATACTACGAGCAGTACTTC
.,TRBV25-1,.,TRBJ2-2,CASTKSGATGELFF,TGTGCCAGCACCAAATCAGGGGCCACCGGGGAGCTGTTTTTT
once,TRBV5-6,TRBD2,TRBJ2-2,CASSQPGLARPGGELFF,TGTGCCAGCAGCCAACCGGGACTAGCGCGACCTGGCGGGGAGCTGTTTTTT
.,TRBV9,.,TRBJ2-5,CASSSGVGVGETQYF,TGTGCCAGCAGCTCAGGGGTAGGGGTTGGGGAGACCCAGTACTTC
once,TRBV7-2,.,TRBJ1-5,CASSDRNQPQHF,TGTGCCAGCAGCGACCGCAATCAGCCCCAGCATTTT
.,TRBV5-4,.,TRBJ2-5,CASSLSPGEETQYF,TGTGCCAGCAGCTTGAGTCCGGGGGAAGAGACCCAGTACTTC
.,TRBV5-1,TRBD2,TRBJ2-7,CASSSLAGGFPYEQYF,TGCGCCAGCAGTAGTCTAGCGGGAGGCTTTCCCTACGAGCAGTACTTC
.,TRBV19,.,TRBJ1-5,CASSRLVIGNQPQHF,TGTGCCAGTAGCCGACTCGTAATCGGGAATCAGCCCCAGCATTTT
.,TRBV9,.,TRBJ2-7,CASSGRTASYEQYF,TGTGCCAGCAGCGGTCGGACGGCCTCCTACGAGCAGTACTTC
.,TRBV4-1,TRBD2,TRBJ2-2,CASSQESGLAADTGELFF,TGCGCCAGCAGCCAGGAATCCGGACTAGCGGCAGACACCGGGGAGCTGTTTTTT
.,TRBV14,.,TRBJ2-3,CASSQKFLNTDTQYF,TGTGCCAGCAGCCAAAAGTTCCTGAACACAGATACGCAGTATTTT
.,TRBV5-1,.,TRBJ2-3,CASSWALAISTDTQYF,TGCGCCAGCAGCTGGGCTCTAGCGATTAGCACAGATACGCAGTATTTT
.,TRBV18,TRBD1,TRBJ1-4,CASSPPRQGAEPNEKLFF,TGTGCCAGCTCACCACCTCGACAGGGGGCTGAGCCAAATGAAAAACTGTTTTTT
once,TRBV5-6,TRBD2,TRBJ2-2,CASSLVVAGAGELFF,TGTGCCAGCAGCTTGGTGGTAGCGGGAGCCGGGGAGCTGTTTTTT
.,TRBV28,.,TRBJ2-1,CASSLYGLNEQFF,TGTGCCAGCAGTTTATACGGACTCAATGAGCAGTTCTTC
.,TRBV6-1,.,TRBJ1-2,CASREGIGYTF,TGTGCCAGCAGGGAGGGGATTGGCTACACCTTC
.,TRBV6-1,.,TRBJ2-3,CASSEAGIRTDTQYF,TGTGCCAGCAGTGAAGCGGGAATTCGCACAGATACGCAGTATTTT
.,TRBV29-1,.,TRBJ2-3,CSVGPGTSTDTQYF,TGCAGCGTCGGTCCCGGGACTAGCACAGATACGCAGTATTTT
.,TRBV27,.,TRBJ1-5,CASTRQPQHF,TGTGCCAGCACACGGCAGCCCCAGCATTTT
once,TRBV9,TRBD1,TRBJ1-1,CASSVRGMNTEAFF,TGTGCCAGCAGCGTCAGGGGGATGAACACTGAAGCTTTCTTT
.,TRBV5-1,.,TRBJ2-3,CASRSGTPTDTQYF,TGCGCCAGCAGATCAGGGACGCCCACAGATACGCAGTATTTT
few,TRBV5-1,.,TRBJ2-7,CASSGAGEQYF,TGCGCCAGCAGTGGGGCAGGGGAGCAGTACTTC
once,TRBV25-1,.,TRBJ2-7,CASSEPGTSYEQYF,TGTGCCAGCAGTGAACCCGGGACCTCCTACGAGCAGTACTTC
.,TRBV2,TRBD1,TRBJ2-2,CASRARTGANTGELFF,TGTGCCAGCAGAGCTAGGACAGGGGCGAACACCGGGGAGCTGTTTTTT
.,TRBV10-2,.,TRBJ2-1,CASTLENSYNEQFF,TGCGCCAGCACCTTGGAGAACTCCTACAATGAGCAGTTCTTC
few,TRBV29-1,.,TRBJ1-1,CSVSGTLPGTEAFF,TGCAGCGTTTCGGGGACCCTCCCAGGCACTGAAGCTTTCTTT
.,TRBV9,.,TRBJ1-1,CASSVHETQGGNTEAFF,TGTGCCAGCAGCGTCCACGAGACACAGGGAGGGAACACTGAAGCTTTCTTT
.,TRBV5-1,TRBD1,TRBJ1-4,CASSLGPQGGLEKLFF,TGCGCCAGCAGCTTGGGTCCACAGGGGGGACTAGAAAAACTGTTTTTT
.,TRBV30,TRBD2,TRBJ2-2,CAWKRGGPGELFF,TGTGCCTGGAAGAGGGGAGGGCCGGGGGAGCTGTTTTTT
.,TRBV2,TRBD1,TRBJ2-7,CASTGDRAREQYF,TGTGCCAGCACCGGGGACAGGGCGCGGGAGCAGTACTTC
.,TRBV6-4,TRBD1,TRBJ2-5,CASNLTGGLQETQYF,TGTGCCAGCAATTTGACAGGGGGCCTCCAAGAGACCCAGTACTTC